This passage covers 24 T cell receptor beta chains from one sample sequenced in a study of blood T cells in healthy people across ages. With a J-beta primer mix and a sample-barcoded 5' primer, a second PCR ran about 6 to 11 cycles. One entry per CDR3 protein results from TCRdb running MiXCR on the 5' RACE reads. The sample lists 1.5 million to 2 million distinct CDR3 sequences, 28% occurring once. The sample comprised blood. The receptors originated from a woman in her 30s in good health.

CDR3 amino acids: CASSYGQGKKETQYF. The CDR3 DNA reads TGTGCCAGCAGCTACGGACAGGGGAAAAAAGAGACCCAGTACTTC. The gene calls are TRBV12-3 or TRBV12-4 and TRBJ2-5; 9 bases line up with TRBD1. V was pared by 6 bases and J by 3 bases, with 8 bases of the junction left unmatched. The CDR3 has 15 amino acids.

In its sample, this clonotype was seen a few times. The rearrangement joins TRBV7-2 to TRBJ1-2; TRBD1 aligns across 7 bases. The CDR3 is 12 amino acids. Germline trimming cut 3 bases from V and 8 bases from J; bases unmatched to any gene: 3. Germline-derived CDR1 and CDR2 are SGHTA and FQGNSA. CDR3: CASSFLGGGYTF. DNA of the CDR3: TGTGCCAGCAGCTTTCTAGGGGGCGGCTACACCTTC.

This clonotype was observed a handful of times. The rearrangement links TRBV18 to TRBJ2-3, with TRBD2 identical over 12 bases. This CDR3 has 18 amino acids. The junction had 10 bases not matched to a gene; V was cut back by 3 bases and J by 3 bases. Germline V gene sequence: CDR1 KGHSH, CDR2 LQKENI. The CDR3 nucleotides are TGTGCCAGCTCACCCGCAAGTCGACTAGCGGGGGTGACAGATACGCAGTATTTT. It encodes CASSPASRLAGVTDTQYF.

This clonotype has ten or more counts. The chain recombines TRBV6-5 with TRBJ2-4; 7 nucleotides line up with TRBD1. Germline V lookup: CDR1 MNHEY, CDR2 SVGAGI. J was trimmed by 1 base and V by 6 bases; bases with no gene match: 6. This CDR3 has 15 residues. Here the CDR3 DNA reads TGTGCCAGCAGCCGACAGGGAGAGGCCAAAAACATTCAGTACTTC. Translating it yields CASSRQGEAKNIQYF.

The CDR3 coding sequence is TGTGCCATCAGTGAGACAGGGGACGAGCAGTACTTC. Its protein product is CAISETGDEQYF. The rearrangement links TRBV10-3 to TRBJ2-7, with 7 bases aligning to TRBD1. The CDR3 contains 12 residues. Trimming removed 2 bases from V and 5 bases from J; junction bases left unmatched: 0. CDR1 is ENHRY, CDR2 SYGVKD, per germline.

V is TRBV2 and J is TRBJ2-5, with 8 nucleotides matching TRBD2. With 9 bases clipped from V and 3 bases from J, the junction kept 6 bases outside the gene matches. The CDR3 has 13 amino acids. CDR1 and CDR2 from the germline V gene are SNHLY and FYNNEI. In DNA form, the CDR3 reads TGTGCCAGTAAGAGGACTAGCAAAGAGACCCAGTACTTC. Encoded protein: CASKRTSKETQYF.

The V gene is TRBV18, the J gene TRBJ2-2; no clear D gene. Germline CDR1 reads KGHSH; CDR2 reads LQKENI. The CDR3 is made up of 14 amino acids. V was trimmed by 3 bases and J by 2 bases, leaving 7 bases between them. CDR3 in amino acids: CASSPRHNTGELFF. The CDR3 coding sequence is TGTGCCAGCTCACCCAGACACAACACCGGGGAGCTGTTTTTT. The entire variable domain, with the rest obtained from reference TRBV18 and TRBJ2-2, is as follows: NAGVMQNPRHLVRRRGQEARLRCSPMKGHSHVYWYRQLPEEGLKFMVYLQKENIIDESGMPKERFSAEFPKEGPSILRIQQVVRGDSAAYFCASSPRHNTGELFFGEGSRLTVL.

The genes are TRBV6-1 and TRBJ2-3, with a tentative D call TRBD1 (6 bases). The CDR3 is 17 residues long. Germline loops: CDR1 MNHNS, CDR2 SASEGT. Trimming cost V 0 bases and J 5 bases, with 18 bases left between them. CDR3 protein: CASSEALGRGRGDTQYF. CDR3 DNA: TGTGCCAGCAGTGAAGCTCTGGGCAGGGGAAGAGGAGATACGCAGTATTTT.

This clonotype was recorded at least ten times. The genes are TRBV6-5 and TRBJ2-1; 9 nucleotides line up with TRBD1. CDR1 and CDR2 (germline): MNHEY, SVGAGI. The V and J ends lost 5 bases and 8 bases, in that order; junction bases with no gene match: 4. The CDR3 length is 13 residues. This CDR3 reads CASSNGQGYEQFF. In DNA form, the CDR3 reads TGTGCCAGCAGTAATGGACAGGGGTATGAGCAGTTCTTC.

The chain recombines TRBV10-3 with TRBJ2-5; 8 bases line up with TRBD1. TRBJ2-7 explains the end of the DNA better; the J call may be wrong. The CDR3 has 14 residues. Germline V CDR1 and CDR2: ENHRY, SYGVKD. CDR3: CAIRETGVGYEQYF. As DNA, the CDR3 is TGTGCCATCAGGGAGACAGGGGTGGGCTACGAGCAGTACTTC.

The J gene is TRBJ2-1, the V gene TRBV5-5; the match to TRBD1 covers 8 bases. V lost 6 bases, J lost 6 bases, and 8 bases stayed unmatched. The CDR3 loop spans 14 amino acids. Germline CDR1 SGHKS, CDR2 YYEKEE (reference sequence). The CDR3 DNA reads TGTGCCAGCAAGCGGACAGGGAGAATCAATGAGCAGTTCTTC. It specifies CASKRTGRINEQFF.

This clonotype turned up a few times. The chain combines TRBV28 with TRBJ2-7; a weak D match, TRBD1 (5 bases). V gave up 2 bases and J gave up 6 bases, with 20 bases separating them. The germline gives CDR1 MDHEN, CDR2 SYDVKM. CDR3 length: 16 residues. In nucleotides, the CDR3 is TGTGCCAGCAGTTTACGGACAATCCCTCAGATCGGCGAGCAGTACTTC. This translates into CASSLRTIPQIGEQYF.

This chain connects TRBV20-1 to TRBJ2-1; D gene ambiguous. The CDR3 contains 10 residues. Between the trimmed V and J ends, which lost 1 base and 8 bases, there was a span of 3 bases. Per germline, CDR1 DFQATT and CDR2 SNEGSKA (reference sequence). The CDR3 region is CSARVHEQFF. The CDR3 DNA follows: TGCAGTGCTAGAGTCCATGAGCAGTTCTTC.

This chain joins TRBV20-1 and TRBJ2-7; a weak D match, TRBD2 (5 bases). The CDR3 covers 11 residues. CDR1 and CDR2 from the germline V gene are DFQATT and SNEGSKA (reference sequence). Trimming pared 2 bases from V and 7 bases from J, leaving 9 bases between. CDR3 protein: CSARFRREQYF. Written as DNA, the CDR3 is TGCAGTGCTAGATTTCGGAGGGAGCAGTACTTC.

The V call is TRBV20-1, the J call TRBJ2-3; 8 bases match TRBD2. The germline CDR1 and CDR2 sequences are DFQATT and SNEGSKA (reference sequence). This CDR3 contains 16 residues. V shed 6 bases, J shed 0 bases, and the junction held 11 bases outside the gene matches. The CDR3 DNA reads as TGCAGTGCGGGGGGCGGGGGGCGCACTAGCACAGATACGCAGTATTTT. Its translation is CSAGGGGRTSTDTQYF.

In this sample, this clonotype turned up a few times. The chain couples TRBV12-3 or TRBV12-4 to TRBJ2-1; D ambiguous. This CDR3 contains 12 residues. V was shortened by 4 bases and J by 6 bases, with 7 bases between the two germline ends. The CDR3 spells CASSYIRNEQFF. The CDR3 DNA reads TGTGCCAGCAGTTATATCCGCAATGAGCAGTTCTTC.

With regard to this clonotype: Since no conserved phenylalanine or tryptophan closes the CDR3, a read error is the likely cause. V usage is TRBV12-3 or TRBV12-4 and J usage is TRBJ1-5; D is uncertain. The CDR3 contains 15 residues. Between the trimmed V and J ends, which lost 7 bases and 0 bases, there was a span of 13 bases. The CDR3 nucleotides read TGTGCCAGCACAATGGGATACCTTAGCAATCAGCCCCAGCATTCT. Amino acid sequence: CASTMGYLSNQPQHS.

There are many counts of this clonotype. This sequence joins TRBV4-2 and TRBJ1-2; D might be TRBD1 (5 bases). Germline V lookup: CDR1 LGHNA, CDR2 YNFKEQ. Trimming removed 0 bases from V and 4 bases from J, with 12 bases in between. The CDR3 runs 15 residues. CDR3 nucleotide sequence: TGTGCCAGCAGCCAAGAACCCAGGGCGGGCTATGGCTACACCTTC. Protein product: CASSQEPRAGYGYTF.

The sample holds many counts of this clonotype. The chain recombines TRBV2 with TRBJ2-5, with 8 bases matching TRBD1. CDR1 and CDR2 (germline): SNHLY, FYNNEI. V was pared by 5 bases and J by 5 bases, with 7 bases of the junction left unmatched. CDR3 size: 14 residues. The CDR3 loop is CASSWTGLGETQYF. DNA for the CDR3: TGTGCCAGCAGTTGGACAGGGTTGGGTGAGACCCAGTACTTC.

The chain carries TRBV5-5 and TRBJ2-1; 9 bases match TRBD2. This CDR3 has 15 residues. Germline V CDR1 and CDR2: SGHKS, YYEKEE (reference sequence). The trim removed 4 bases at V and 8 bases at J, leaving 10 bases unmatched. This CDR3 is CASSPPGLASDEQFF. CDR3 nucleotides: TGTGCCAGCAGCCCTCCGGGACTAGCTTCCGATGAGCAGTTCTTC. The entire variable domain, with the rest obtained from reference TRBV5-5 and TRBJ2-1, is as follows: DAGVTQSPTHLIKTRGQQVTLRCSPISGHKSVSWYQQVLGQGPQFIFQYYEKEERGRGNFPDRFSARQFPNYSSELNVNALLLGDSALYLCASSPPGLASDEQFFGPGTRLTVL.

This clonotype has just a few counts. The chain couples TRBV28 to TRBJ1-2; D remains ambiguous. This CDR3 is 13 amino acids long. V was shortened by 6 bases and J by 0 bases, with 8 bases between the two germline ends. Germline V gene data show CDR1 as MDHEN and CDR2 as SYDVKM. CDR3 residues: CASSATPNYGYTF. The CDR3 nucleotides read TGTGCCAGCAGCGCAACCCCTAACTATGGCTACACCTTC.

In this sample, this clonotype turned up many times. The chain couples TRBV20-1 to TRBJ2-7, with TRBD2 identical over 11 bases. The V gene's germline CDR1 is DFQATT and CDR2 SNEGSKA (reference sequence). J gave up 2 bases and V 3 bases, and 3 bases lay outside the gene matches. CDR3 size: 14 residues. The CDR3 region is CSARGTSGTYEQYF. CDR3 nucleotides: TGCAGTGCTAGGGGGACTAGCGGAACCTACGAGCAGTACTTC.

This chain joins TRBV9 and TRBJ1-4; 8 positions agree with TRBD1. V trimming: 3 bases; J trimming: 14 bases; junction bases outside the gene matches: 12. The CDR3 covers 14 residues. The germline V gene encodes CDR1 SGDLS and CDR2 YYNGEE. CDR3 sequence (DNA): TGTGCCAGCAGCGCAGAGGGGTGGGACAGGCATCTGTTTTTT. The encoded protein is CASSAEGWDRHLFF.

This clonotype was detected only a few times. A junction end diverges from the germline sequence, so it may reflect a read error. The chain combines TRBV12-3 or TRBV12-4 with TRBJ2-3, with TRBD2 identical over 7 bases. This CDR3 comprises 14 residues. CDR3 amino acids: CASRLGDYPRTQYF. Here the CDR3 DNA reads TGTGCCAGCAGGTTAGGGGACTACCCCCGTACGCAGTATTTT.